Following are 9 T cell receptor beta chains from one sample sequenced in a study of response to subunit inactivated influenza vaccine. TCRdb reprocessed the RT-PCR reads with MiXCR, giving one entry per CDR3 protein. The sample has around 570,000 distinct CDR3 sequences; 11% are singletons. The data were also submitted as part of a second study, on T cells expressing NK-cell markers. That report adds: What made the TCR beta cDNA was 5'RACE template switching with UMIs.

Specimen: PBMCs from blood, collected on the day of vaccination. The receptors originated from a man over 45 who received an inactivated influenza vaccine.

This clonotype was counted a few times. The chain links TRBV4-2 to TRBJ2-1; possible D gene TRBD2, 5 bases. The V end lost 0 bases, the J end lost 0 bases, and 9 bases lay between the germline ends. The CDR3 is 16 amino acids. The germline V gene encodes CDR1 LGHNA and CDR2 YNFKEQ. The CDR3 nucleotides are TGTGCCAGCAGCCAAGACGGGGTAAGCTCCTACAATGAGCAGTTCTTC. It encodes CASSQDGVSSYNEQFF.

This clonotype was detected a few times. The V and J genes are TRBV25-1 and TRBJ2-7, with 7 bases identical to TRBD1. The CDR3 totals 15 residues. V was clipped by 4 bases and J by 1 base; unmatched bases: 7. CDR1 and CDR2 (germline): MGHDK, SYGVNS. This CDR3 is CASSGGQELSYEQYF. The CDR3 region has the DNA TGTGCCAGCAGTGGTGGACAGGAACTTTCCTACGAGCAGTACTTC.

The chain joins TRBV4-3 to TRBJ2-1, with D unresolved. V was trimmed by 0 bases and J by 5 bases, leaving 8 bases between them. The CDR3 has 14 residues. Germline CDR1 reads LGHNA; CDR2 reads YSLEER. DNA for the CDR3: TGCGCCAGCAGCCAAGACGTAACTGACAATGAGCAGTTCTTC. Translated: CASSQDVTDNEQFF.

The chain joins TRBV11-2 to TRBJ2-3; 12 bases map to TRBD2. The V and J ends lost 4 bases and 1 base, in that order; junction bases with no gene match: 9. The CDR3 runs to 18 residues. Germline values: CDR1 SGHAT, CDR2 FQNNGV. The CDR3 sequence: CASSSRASGRDGTDTQYF. CDR3 bases: TGTGCCAGCAGCTCCAGAGCTAGCGGGAGGGATGGCACAGATACGCAGTATTTT.

This chain connects TRBV29-1 to TRBJ2-7; maybe TRBD1 (5 bases). CDR1 SQVTM and CDR2 ANQGSEA come from the germline V gene. The CDR3 has 14 residues. V lost 0 bases, J lost 3 bases, and 12 bases lay in between. The CDR3 spells CSVEDRRAGYEQYF. The CDR3 nucleotides are TGCAGCGTTGAAGATCGCAGGGCAGGCTACGAGCAGTACTTC.

This clonotype has more than one count but fewer than ten. This sequence joins TRBV29-1 and TRBJ2-2; 10 nucleotides line up with TRBD2. The CDR3 contains 16 residues. Germline V gene lookup returns CDR1 SQVTM and CDR2 ANQGSEA. V lost 2 bases to trimming and J lost 1 base; unmatched junction nucleotides: 4. CDR3: CSVESRTSGNTGELFF. The CDR3 nucleotides read TGCAGCGTTGAAAGCCGGACTAGCGGGAACACCGGGGAGCTGTTTTTT.

The rearrangement links TRBV20-1 to TRBJ2-2; TRBD2 agrees at 9 bases. The CDR3 runs to 17 residues. V gave up 0 bases and J gave up 4 bases; unmatched junction bases: 9. From germline, CDR1 is DFQATT and CDR2 SNEGSKA (reference sequence). The CDR3 reads CSARDPGLAGPTGELFF. The CDR3 bases are TGCAGTGCTAGAGACCCCGGGCTAGCGGGACCCACCGGGGAGCTGTTTTTT.

This rearrangement joins TRBV7-2 to TRBJ2-7, with D maybe TRBD1 (5 bases). CDR1 and CDR2 from the germline V gene are SGHTA and FQGNSA. This CDR3 has 13 amino acids. V gave up 6 bases and J gave up 6 bases, with 15 bases separating them. CDR3 sequence reads: CASSPTVTGEQYF. CDR3 coding DNA: TGTGCCAGCAGTCCGACAGTTACGGGCGAGCAGTACTTC.

This clonotype was found a few times. V usage is TRBV29-1 and J usage is TRBJ2-1; D assignment may be TRBD1 or TRBD2 (5 bases each). The CDR3 runs 14 residues. V was pared by 3 bases and J by 6 bases, with 15 bases between. Germline V gene sequence: CDR1 SQVTM, CDR2 ANQGSEA. CDR3 coding DNA: TGCAGCGTTGACGGAAGAGGGGCGCTCAATGAGCAGTTCTTC. This encodes CSVDGRGALNEQFF.